The 4 T cell receptor beta chains below all came from one sample that was sequenced in a study of metastatic and nonmetastatic thyroid tumors. TCRdb re-called the PCR reads with MiXCR. The sample lists approximately 19,000 clones; around 40% were seen once. All patients were treatment-naive before thyroid surgery. Material for sequencing was tumor tissue. All receptors come from a female donor with papillary thyroid cancer or a benign thyroid nodule (not recorded which). Some clones in this sample may be carry-over from other donors' samples.

The chain links TRBV7-9 to TRBJ1-1; D is perhaps TRBD1 (6 bases). CDR1 and CDR2 (germline): SEHNR, FQNEAQ (reference sequence). Trimming took 1 base from V and 4 from J, leaving 7 bases between them. The CDR3 is 13 residues long. CDR3 sequence (DNA): TGTGCCAGCAGCTTAGAACAGGGCACTGAAGCTTTCTTT. Its protein is CASSLEQGTEAFF. The full variable domain, completed using reference TRBV7-9 and TRBJ1-1, is DTGVSQNPRHKITKRGQNVTFRCDPISEHNRLYWYRQTLGQGPEFLTYFQNEAQLEKSRLLSDRFSAERPKGSFSTLEIQRTEQGDSAMYLCASSLEQGTEAFFGQGTRLTVV.

J is TRBJ2-3 and V is TRBV30; D gene unclear. Trimming removed 3 bases from V and 6 bases from J, with 10 bases in between. This CDR3 is 12 amino acids long. CDR1 GTSNPN and CDR2 SVGIG come from the germline V gene (reference sequence). CDR3 residues: CAWSPREDTQYF. The DNA for the CDR3 is TGTGCCTGGAGCCCCCGTGAGGATACGCAGTATTTT.

This chain uses TRBV14 with TRBJ2-1, with D possibly being TRBD2 (6 bases). Per germline, CDR1 SGHDN and CDR2 FVKESK. This CDR3 region has 17 residues. The V gene lost 0 bases and the J gene lost 6 bases, with 18 bases spanning the gap. CDR3 in amino acids: CASSQDWRGWTVNEQFF. The CDR3 coding sequence is TGTGCCAGCAGCCAAGATTGGAGGGGATGGACCGTCAATGAGCAGTTCTTC.

The sample holds a few counts of this clone. The chain uses TRBV12-3 or TRBV12-4 and TRBJ1-5; maybe TRBD1 (6 bases). The CDR3 length is 15 residues. V shed 2 bases and J shed 6 bases, with 14 bases lying between them. The chain's CDR3 is CASSLSPTGFQPQHF. The DNA of the CDR3 is TGTGCCAGCAGTTTATCCCCGACAGGATTTCAGCCCCAGCATTTT.